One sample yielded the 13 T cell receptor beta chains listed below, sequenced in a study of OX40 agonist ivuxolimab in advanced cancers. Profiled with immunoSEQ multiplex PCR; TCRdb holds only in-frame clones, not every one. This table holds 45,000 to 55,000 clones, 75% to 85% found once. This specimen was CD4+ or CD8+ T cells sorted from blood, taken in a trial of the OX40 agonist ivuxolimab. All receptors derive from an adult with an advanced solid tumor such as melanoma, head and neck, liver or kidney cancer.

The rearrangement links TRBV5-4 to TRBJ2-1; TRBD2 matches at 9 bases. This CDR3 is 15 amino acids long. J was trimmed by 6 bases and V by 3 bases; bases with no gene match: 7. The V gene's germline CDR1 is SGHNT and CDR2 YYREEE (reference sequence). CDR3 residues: CASSSEPSGTNEQFF. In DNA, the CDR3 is TGTGCCAGCAGCTCAGAGCCTAGCGGGACCAATGAGCAGTTCTTC.

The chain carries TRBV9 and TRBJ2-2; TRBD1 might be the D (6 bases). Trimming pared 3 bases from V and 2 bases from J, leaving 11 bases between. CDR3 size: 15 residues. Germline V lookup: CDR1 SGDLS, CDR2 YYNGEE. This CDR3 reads CASSALDRNTGELFF. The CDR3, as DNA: TGTGCCAGCAGCGCCCTGGACAGAAACACCGGGGAGCTGTTTTTT.

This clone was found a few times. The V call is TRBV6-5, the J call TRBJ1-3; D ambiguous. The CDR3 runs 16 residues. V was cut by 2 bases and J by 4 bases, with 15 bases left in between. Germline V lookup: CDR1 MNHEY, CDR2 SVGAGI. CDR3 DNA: TGTGCCAGCAGTTACGGCGTCCTTACGGGAGGAAACACCATATATTTT. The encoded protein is CASSYGVLTGGNTIYF.

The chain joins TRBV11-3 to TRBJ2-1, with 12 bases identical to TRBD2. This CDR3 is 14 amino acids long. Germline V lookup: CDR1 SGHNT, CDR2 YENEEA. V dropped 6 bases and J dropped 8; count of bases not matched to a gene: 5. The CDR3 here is CASSPSGGGYEQFF. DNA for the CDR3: TGTGCCAGCAGTCCTAGCGGGGGGGGCTATGAGCAGTTCTTC.

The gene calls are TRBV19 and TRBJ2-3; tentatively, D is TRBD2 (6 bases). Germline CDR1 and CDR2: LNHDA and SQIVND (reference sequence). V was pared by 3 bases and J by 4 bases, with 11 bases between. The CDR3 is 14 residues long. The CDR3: CASSIMEGSDTQYF. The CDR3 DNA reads TGTGCCAGTAGTATCATGGAGGGATCAGATACGCAGTATTTT.

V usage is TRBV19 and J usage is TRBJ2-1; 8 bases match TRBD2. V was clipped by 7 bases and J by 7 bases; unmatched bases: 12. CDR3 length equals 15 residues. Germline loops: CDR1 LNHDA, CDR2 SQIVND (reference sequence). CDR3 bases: TGTGCCAGTAATCAGCGGGGGTCCACTCAGAATGAGCAGTTCTTC. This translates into CASNQRGSTQNEQFF.

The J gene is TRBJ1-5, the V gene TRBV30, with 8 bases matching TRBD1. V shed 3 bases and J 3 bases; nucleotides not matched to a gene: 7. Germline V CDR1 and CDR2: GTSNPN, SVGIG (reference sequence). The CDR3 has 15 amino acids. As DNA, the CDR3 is TGTGCCTGGAGCCTGGGACAGGTGAACAATCAGCCCCAGCATTTT. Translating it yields CAWSLGQVNNQPQHF.

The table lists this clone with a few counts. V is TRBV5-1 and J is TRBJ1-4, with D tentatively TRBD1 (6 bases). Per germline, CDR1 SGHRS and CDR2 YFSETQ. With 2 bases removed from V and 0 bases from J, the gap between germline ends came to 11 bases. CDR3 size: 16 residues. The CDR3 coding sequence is TGCGCCAGCAGCTTAAGGAGGGGGGCAACTAATGAAAAACTGTTTTTT. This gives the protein CASSLRRGATNEKLFF. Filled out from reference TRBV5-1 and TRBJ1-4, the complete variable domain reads KAGVTQTPRYLIKTRGQQVTLSCSPISGHRSVSWYQQTPGQGLQFLFEYFSETQRNKGNFPGRFSGRQFSNSRSEMNVSTLELGDSALYLCASSLRRGATNEKLFFGSGTQLSVL.

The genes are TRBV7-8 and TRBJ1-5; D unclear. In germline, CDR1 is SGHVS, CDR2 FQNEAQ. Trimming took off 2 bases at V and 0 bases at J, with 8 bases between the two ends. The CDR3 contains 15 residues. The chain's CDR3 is CASSLSEGSNQPQHF. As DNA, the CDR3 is TGTGCCAGCAGCTTATCAGAAGGTAGCAATCAGCCCCAGCATTTT.

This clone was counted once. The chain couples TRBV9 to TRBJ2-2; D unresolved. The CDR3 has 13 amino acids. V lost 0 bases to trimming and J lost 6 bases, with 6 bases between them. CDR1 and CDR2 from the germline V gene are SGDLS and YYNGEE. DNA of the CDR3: TGTGCCAGCAGCGTAGAGATCCCCGGGGAGCTGTTTTTT. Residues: CASSVEIPGELFF. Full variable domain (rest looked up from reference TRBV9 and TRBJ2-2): DSGVTQTPKHLITATGQRVTLRCSPRSGDLSVYWYQQSLDQGLQFLIQYYNGEERAKGNILERFSAQQFPDLHSELNLSSLELGDSALYFCASSVEIPGELFFGEGSRLTVL.

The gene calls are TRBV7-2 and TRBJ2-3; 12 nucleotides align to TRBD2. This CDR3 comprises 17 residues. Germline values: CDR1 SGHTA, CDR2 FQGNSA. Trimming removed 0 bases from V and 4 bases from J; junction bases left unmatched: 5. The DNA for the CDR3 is TGTGCCAGCAGCTTAGCTCCGGGACTAGCGGGCGCAGATACGCAGTATTTT. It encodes CASSLAPGLAGADTQYF.

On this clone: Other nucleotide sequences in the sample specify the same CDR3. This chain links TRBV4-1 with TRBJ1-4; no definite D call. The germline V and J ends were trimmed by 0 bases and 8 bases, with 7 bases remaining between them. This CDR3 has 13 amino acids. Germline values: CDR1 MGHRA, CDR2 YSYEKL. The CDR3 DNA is TGCGCCAGCAGCCAAGATTGGGGAGAAAAACTGTTTTTT. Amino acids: CASSQDWGEKLFF.

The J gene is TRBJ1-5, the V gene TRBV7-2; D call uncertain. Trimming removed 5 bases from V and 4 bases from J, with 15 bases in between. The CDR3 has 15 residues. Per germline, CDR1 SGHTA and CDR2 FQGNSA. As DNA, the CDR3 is TGTGCCAGCAGCGCCGACTTTCAGAAAAATCAGCCCCAGCATTTT. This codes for CASSADFQKNQPQHF.